This T cell receptor beta chain was captured in a study of blood T cell repertoires in COVID-19. Clones were read by immunoSEQ multiplex PCR, and TCRdb kept only the in-frame ones, dropping some. The table records some 70,000 clones, 70% to 90% of them present only once. This CDR3 is built from 12 residues. The V and J ends lost 5 bases and 9 bases, in that order; junction bases with no gene match: 4. Germline CDR1 reads MNHEY; CDR2 reads SVGAGI. The receptor's source is a woman aged 50 to 65 with COVID-19, enrolled during active disease. The V and J genes are TRBV6-5 and TRBJ2-1; 7 bases are a match to TRBD1. The sample was peripheral blood. CDR3 in amino acids: CASSTGVAEQFF. The DNA for the CDR3 is TGTGCCAGCAGTACAGGGGTGGCTGAGCAGTTCTTC.